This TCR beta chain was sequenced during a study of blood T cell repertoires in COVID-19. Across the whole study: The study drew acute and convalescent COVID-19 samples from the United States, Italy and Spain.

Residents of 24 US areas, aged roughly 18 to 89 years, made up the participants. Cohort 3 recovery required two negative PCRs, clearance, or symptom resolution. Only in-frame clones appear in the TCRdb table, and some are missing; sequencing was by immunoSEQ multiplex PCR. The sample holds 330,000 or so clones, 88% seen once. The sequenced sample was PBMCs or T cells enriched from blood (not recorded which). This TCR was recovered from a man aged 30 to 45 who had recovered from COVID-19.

Here the CDR3 reads CASSLAGGHTYEQYF. In nucleotides, the CDR3 is TGTGCCAGCAGCTTAGCGGGGGGACATACCTACGAGCAGTACTTC. The rearrangement links TRBV7-3 to TRBJ2-7; TRBD2 matches 8 bases. In germline, CDR1 is SGHTA, CDR2 FQGTGA. The CDR3 is made up of 15 amino acids. Trimming removed 2 bases from V and 2 bases from J; junction bases left unmatched: 5.